Listed below are T cell receptor beta chains from one sample, sequenced in a study of blood T cell repertoires in COVID-19. Here immunoSEQ multiplex PCR was the method, and the copy in TCRdb shows in-frame clones only, minus some. The sample has 100,000 to 150,000 clones, approximately 83% seen once; the top ten hold about 10%. Sequenced sample: peripheral blood. The source is a man between 60 and 75 years old with acute or convalescent COVID-19. The CDR3 runs from the conserved cysteine through the conserved F or W. The D gene is left open where the match is weak. The listing skips clone size in some rows; elsewhere it reads once, few, many or a size class.

D	J	size	V	CDR3	DNA
NA	TRBJ2-3	NA	TRBV5-1	CASSWVVLGLTDTQYF	TGCGCCAGCAGCTGGGTGGTTTTGGGCCTCACAGATACGCAGTATTTT
TRBD1	TRBJ1-2	NA	TRBV7-9	CASSTRPGTGIGSGYTF	TGTGCCAGCAGCACCCGACCCGGGACAGGGATCGGGAGTGGCTACACCTTC
NA	TRBJ1-4	NA	TRBV5-1	CASSLSGRTNEKLFF	TGCGCCAGCAGCTTGTCGGGGAGAACTAATGAAAAACTGTTTTTT
NA	TRBJ2-7	NA	TRBV3-1/TRBV3-2	CASRASPSYEQYF	TGTGCCAGCAGAGCGTCCCCCTCCTACGAGCAGTACTTC
NA	TRBJ1-1	NA	TRBV6-1	CASSEQGTEAFF	TGTGCCAGCAGTGAACAGGGCACGGAAGCTTTCTTT
NA	TRBJ1-5	NA	TRBV19	CASSPRDQPQHF	TGTGCCAGTAGTCCCCGGGATCAGCCCCAGCATTTT
TRBD1	TRBJ1-5	NA	TRBV27	CASSFRGGEQPQHF	TGTGCCAGCAGTTTTCGAGGGGGCGAGCAGCCCCAGCATTTT
TRBD1	TRBJ2-2	NA	TRBV4-1	CASSRGQGVGELFF	TGCGCCAGCAGCCGGGGACAGGGGGTCGGGGAGCTGTTTTTT
NA	TRBJ1-1	NA	TRBV28	CAIRGRGGTEAFF	TGTGCCATTAGGGGGAGGGGAGGCACTGAAGCTTTCTTT
NA	TRBJ1-2	NA	TRBV28	CASSQGGSAGGYTF	TGTGCCAGCAGTCAGGGAGGGTCTGCGGGTGGCTACACCTTC
TRBD1	TRBJ1-1	NA	TRBV10-3	CAISRTGMNTEAFF	TGTGCCATCAGCCGGACAGGAATGAACACTGAAGCTTTCTTT
NA	TRBJ2-5	NA	TRBV5-1	CASSLAGTGVMSETQYF	TGCGCCAGCAGCTTGGCCGGAACGGGAGTAATGTCGGAGACCCAGTACTTC
NA	TRBJ1-2	NA	TRBV3-1/TRBV3-2	CASSQGDISSSNYGYTF	TGTGCCAGCAGCCAAGGGGACATTTCATCGAGTAACTATGGCTACACCTTC
TRBD2	TRBJ2-2	once	TRBV27	CASSRLAGATGELFF	TGTGCCAGCAGCAGGCTAGCGGGAGCCACCGGGGAGCTGTTTTTT
NA	TRBJ1-1	NA	TRBV9	CASSPDPKGGTEAFF	TGTGCCAGCAGCCCAGACCCAAAAGGGGGCACTGAAGCTTTCTTT
TRBD1	TRBJ1-2	once	TRBV11-2	CASSYPDRVDGYTF	TGTGCCAGCAGCTACCCGGACAGGGTGGATGGCTACACCTTC
TRBD1	TRBJ2-1	NA	TRBV5-1	CASSPDTGGSYNEQFF	TGCGCCAGCAGCCCCGATACAGGGGGTTCCTACAATGAGCAGTTCTTC
NA	TRBJ2-2	few	TRBV7-2	CASSLKGRGTGELFF	TGTGCCAGCAGCTTGAAAGGGCGGGGCACCGGGGAGCTGTTTTTT
TRBD1	TRBJ2-1	NA	TRBV28	CASRDSRTGSYNEQFF	TGTGCCAGCAGGGACTCCAGGACAGGGTCCTACAATGAGCAGTTCTTC
NA	TRBJ1-5	NA	TRBV15	CATTPGELNSNQPQHF	TGTGCCACCACCCCAGGGGAGCTAAATAGCAATCAGCCCCAGCATTTT
NA	TRBJ1-1	NA	TRBV19	CASSLRASAEAFF	TGTGCCAGTAGCCTGAGAGCATCGGCTGAAGCTTTCTTT
TRBD1	TRBJ1-5	NA	TRBV28	CASRGTGAGNQPQHF	TGTGCCAGCAGGGGGACAGGTGCCGGCAATCAGCCCCAGCATTTT
NA	TRBJ1-6	NA	TRBV30	CAWNREQIATSPLHF	TGTGCCTGGAACAGGGAACAGATAGCTACTTCACCCCTCCACTTT
NA	TRBJ1-5	NA	TRBV30	CAWSRGNRDQPQHF	TGTGCCTGGAGCCGGGGAAACCGAGATCAGCCCCAGCATTTT
TRBD1	TRBJ1-1	once	TRBV9	CASSVAAGGFTEAFF	TGTGCCAGCAGCGTAGCGGCAGGGGGTTTCACTGAAGCTTTCTTT
NA	TRBJ1-1	NA	TRBV19	CASSKNRQALNTEAFF	TGTGCCAGTAGTAAGAACCGCCAGGCCTTGAACACTGAAGCTTTCTTT
TRBD1	TRBJ1-1	once	TRBV4-1	CASSSRTGLNTEAFF	TGCGCCAGCAGCTCCCGGACAGGGTTAAACACTGAAGCTTTCTTT
NA	TRBJ2-2	NA	TRBV7-3	CASSSLYTGELFF	TGTGCCAGCAGCTCCTTATACACCGGGGAGCTGTTTTTT
TRBD1	TRBJ2-5	NA	TRBV5-1	CASSPGTGRQETQYF	TGCGCCAGCAGCCCTGGGACAGGGCGGCAAGAGACCCAGTACTTC
TRBD1	TRBJ1-3	once	TRBV28	CASSFRQGVRNTIYF	TGTGCCAGCAGTTTCCGACAGGGGGTTAGAAACACCATATATTTT
NA	TRBJ1-1	NA	TRBV27	CASSLSGGTEAFF	TGTGCCAGCAGTTTATCTGGGGGGACTGAAGCTTTCTTT
NA	TRBJ2-1	NA	TRBV6-5	CASSRGTSREQFF	TGTGCCAGCAGTCGCGGGACCAGCCGTGAGCAGTTCTTC
NA	TRBJ2-2	NA	TRBV18	CASSPPGGGTGELFF	TGTGCCAGCTCACCTCCAGGGGGAGGAACCGGGGAGCTGTTTTTT
NA	TRBJ1-4	NA	TRBV5-1	CASSLMTLGEKLFF	TGCGCCAGCAGCTTGATGACACTCGGCGAAAAACTGTTTTTT
NA	TRBJ1-2	NA	TRBV6-5	CASYGPIYGYTF	TGTGCCAGCTATGGGCCGATATATGGCTACACCTTC
NA	TRBJ2-1	NA	TRBV28	CASSLRQIIYNEQFF	TGTGCCAGCAGTTTGAGACAGATTATCTACAATGAGCAGTTCTTC
TRBD1	TRBJ1-5	once	TRBV29-1	CSVGQGGNQPQHF	TGCAGCGTCGGACAGGGTGGCAATCAGCCCCAGCATTTT
TRBD2	TRBJ2-2	NA	TRBV28	CASSFETAGTGELFF	TGTGCCAGCAGTTTTGAGACAGCGGGAACCGGGGAGCTGTTTTTT
NA	TRBJ1-6	NA	TRBV6-1	CASSEGYYNSPLHF	TGTGCCAGCAGTGAAGGTTATTATAATTCACCCCTCCACTTT
TRBD1	TRBJ1-2	NA	TRBV18	CASSPTGTTIGYTF	TGTGCCAGCTCCCCGACAGGGACAACTATTGGCTACACCTTC
TRBD1	TRBJ1-2	NA	TRBV29-1	CSVPGQDFYGYTF	TGCAGCGTCCCGGGACAGGATTTCTATGGCTACACCTTC
NA	TRBJ2-7	NA	TRBV5-1	CASSLGVTGPYEQYF	TGCGCCAGCAGCTTGGGAGTGACAGGTCCCTACGAGCAGTACTTC